Described below is a single T cell receptor beta chain sequence and its context. Amplification of TCR beta CDR3 regions was performed using RNA transcripts as template. During a first-round RT-PCR of the TCR CDR3, the HTBI primer set was used. Via MiXCR, TCRdb re-called the multiplex PCR reads, giving one row per CDR3 protein. Of under 750,000 distinct CDR3 sequences listed, 15% to 20% are singletons. This sample stems from a study of T cells in Graves' hyperthyroidism and ophthalmopathy. The CDR3 is made up of 14 amino acids. Looked up from germline, CDR1 is SEHNR and CDR2 is FQNEAQ (reference sequence). Trimming shortened V by 4 bases and J by 2 bases, and 12 bases separated the two germline ends.

The material sequenced was blood. This clonotype originated in a woman aged 45-65 years with Graves' hyperthyroidism that later progressed to Graves' ophthalmopathy. The chain has TRBV7-9 and TRBJ2-7; tentative D call: TRBD2 (6 bases). CDR3 sequence (DNA): TGTGCCAGCAGCTCCCGGGACTTAACCTACGAGCAGTACTTC. Translating it yields CASSSRDLTYEQYF.